These T cell receptor beta chains were read from a single sample in a study of blood T cell repertoires in COVID-19. Method: immunoSEQ multiplex PCR; TCRdb's copy keeps in-frame clones and lacks some. The sample includes about 200,000 clones, about 86% of them seen just once. Input material: peripheral blood. The receptors stem from a man aged 55 to 70 who had recovered from COVID-19. The CDR3 runs from the conserved cysteine through the conserved F or W.

v_gene	j_gene	CDR3aa
TRBV5-4	TRBJ2-7	CASSFRTPPYEQYF
TRBV5-6	TRBJ1-2	CASSLLQAYGYTF
TRBV4-3	TRBJ1-4	CASSLSLGEKLFF
TRBV29-1	TRBJ2-5	CSVEGRMRSETQYF
TRBV18	TRBJ2-5	CASSFDRYQETQYF
TRBV5-1	TRBJ2-3	CASSTSGASDTQYF
TRBV9	TRBJ1-4	CASSTGQSVEEKLFF
TRBV5-1	TRBJ2-2	CASSLDSGQRAGELFF
TRBV6-5	TRBJ1-4	CASSYGQGYEKLFF
TRBV6-2/TRBV6-3	TRBJ2-7	CASSRQGYEQYF
TRBV5-1	TRBJ2-3	CASSPGSGTGATDTQYF
TRBV24-1	TRBJ2-1	CATSPGAGGTYNEQFF
TRBV5-1	TRBJ2-1	CASSLTGDSSYNEQFF
TRBV7-2	TRBJ2-2	CASSSDTGELFF
TRBV27	TRBJ2-7	CASKKSPRDGAGNEQYF
TRBV9	TRBJ2-1	CASSPRTSGVYNEQFF
TRBV7-8	TRBJ2-3	CASSPGTSGLTDTQYF
TRBV5-1	TRBJ2-1	CASSLVLGERNEQFF
TRBV5-8	TRBJ2-1	CASAQGGTRWDEQFF
TRBV20-1	TRBJ1-5	CSASPTGDQPQHF
TRBV5-6	TRBJ1-6	CASSLQGRARGSPLHF
TRBV7-2	TRBJ2-1	CASSLTLAGAEQFF
TRBV18	TRBJ1-2	CASSPRAGGEVGYTF
TRBV2	TRBJ1-5	CASSGTGFNQPQHF
TRBV18	TRBJ1-1	CASSPSGSAGGAGTEAFF
TRBV5-1	TRBJ2-7	CASSVDSLYEQYF
TRBV4-1	TRBJ1-5	CASSQDRAGNQPQHF
TRBV15	TRBJ2-7	CATSSGPGQGTYEQYF
TRBV28	TRBJ2-3	CASSPWTEDTQYF
TRBV19	TRBJ1-1	CASTIGGQGVSEAFF
TRBV18	TRBJ2-5	CASSYRIQETQYF
TRBV25-1	TRBJ2-3	CASSVSRGGGGTDTQYF
TRBV30	TRBJ2-3	CAWNLRRDFLSTDTQYF
TRBV6-5	TRBJ1-1	CATVRDMVTEAFF
TRBV28	TRBJ1-4	CASSFVSPLVLFF
TRBV2	TRBJ1-1	CASSGGQGAFLYTEAFF
TRBV5-1	TRBJ2-6	CASSLAPGTGANVLTF
TRBV10-1	TRBJ2-1	CASSESGGVSYNEQFF
TRBV9	TRBJ1-2	CASSTYNRGGYTF
TRBV6-5	TRBJ1-2	CASNTRGLDGYTF
TRBV5-5	TRBJ1-3	CASSSQSSGNTIYF
TRBV27	TRBJ2-1	CASSLQYNEQFF
TRBV6-2/TRBV6-3	TRBJ2-3	CASSYLHWQGESTDTQYF